These T cell receptor beta chains were read from a single sample in a study of cytomegalovirus exposure and HLA in healthy donors. Assay: immunoSEQ multiplex PCR; the TCRdb copy retains only in-frame clones and omits some. The table records some 140,000 clones, 70% to 80% of them present only once. The sequencing input was PBMCs. The source is a young man in good health and CMV-seropositive. Each CDR3 is given without its conserved first and last residue. Size is stated for part of the rows, as once, few or many counts, or as a class when the clone is expanded.

cdr3_aa: ASRYGLAGAPGNEQF
j_call: TRBJ2-1
v_call: TRBV5-6
clone_size: -

cdr3_aa: ASSLISRRELF
j_call: TRBJ2-2
v_call: TRBV5-4
clone_size: -

cdr3_aa: ASSSLAGGDTQY
j_call: TRBJ2-3
v_call: TRBV7-9
clone_size: -

cdr3_aa: ASTQGRTNTEAF
j_call: TRBJ1-1
v_call: TRBV6-6
clone_size: -

cdr3_aa: ASRQGSGANVLT
j_call: TRBJ2-6
v_call: TRBV27
clone_size: -

cdr3_aa: SVGGAGGYEQY
j_call: -
v_call: TRBV29-1
clone_size: -

cdr3_aa: ASSPQRQGAFYNEQF
j_call: TRBJ2-1
v_call: TRBV27
clone_size: -

cdr3_aa: ASSQERPLAGGEDTQY
j_call: TRBJ2-3
v_call: TRBV4-1
clone_size: few

cdr3_aa: ASSSLGQEHSYGYT
j_call: TRBJ1-2
v_call: TRBV7-9
clone_size: -

cdr3_aa: ASSYSASPGGTQY
j_call: TRBJ2-5
v_call: TRBV6-5
clone_size: -

cdr3_aa: ASSLAQGGGETQY
j_call: TRBJ2-5
v_call: TRBV5-1
clone_size: -

cdr3_aa: ASSQDLGGRREQF
j_call: TRBJ2-1
v_call: TRBV4-2
clone_size: -

cdr3_aa: AIRESVGASGELF
j_call: TRBJ2-2
v_call: TRBV10-3
clone_size: once

cdr3_aa: ASSFDRATNEKLF
j_call: TRBJ1-4
v_call: TRBV7-2
clone_size: -

cdr3_aa: ASSSGGLAEPYEQY
j_call: -
v_call: TRBV7-3
clone_size: -

cdr3_aa: AWGTGDSYEQY
j_call: TRBJ2-7
v_call: TRBV30
clone_size: -

cdr3_aa: ASSGLAGGLSTDTQY
j_call: TRBJ2-3
v_call: TRBV9
clone_size: -

cdr3_aa: ASHLAARGETQY
j_call: TRBJ2-5
v_call: TRBV5-1
clone_size: -

cdr3_aa: ASSVAGGEDEQF
j_call: TRBJ2-1
v_call: TRBV6-4
clone_size: few

cdr3_aa: ASSLAASGGYEQY
j_call: TRBJ2-7
v_call: TRBV5-4
clone_size: -

cdr3_aa: ASRHGRQGVIANYGYT
j_call: TRBJ1-2
v_call: TRBV5-1
clone_size: -

cdr3_aa: ASRAGDNEKLF
j_call: TRBJ1-4
v_call: TRBV28
clone_size: -

cdr3_aa: ASSLRRESSTDTQY
j_call: TRBJ2-3
v_call: TRBV4-1
clone_size: -

cdr3_aa: ASSLSGFGTGELF
j_call: TRBJ2-2
v_call: TRBV4-1
clone_size: -

cdr3_aa: ASSRDGANTGELF
j_call: TRBJ2-2
v_call: TRBV4-2
clone_size: once

cdr3_aa: ASGVGGTYTEAF
j_call: TRBJ1-1
v_call: TRBV12-5
clone_size: -

cdr3_aa: ASSLGSGGSGSYYGYT
j_call: TRBJ1-2
v_call: TRBV11-2
clone_size: -

cdr3_aa: ASSVGAGHGYGYT
j_call: TRBJ1-2
v_call: TRBV9
clone_size: -

cdr3_aa: ASSEAPGSPGT
j_call: TRBJ1-2
v_call: TRBV6-1
clone_size: -

cdr3_aa: SVAGTSGSYEQY
j_call: TRBJ2-7
v_call: TRBV29-1
clone_size: -

cdr3_aa: ASPADRGRRTGNTIY
j_call: TRBJ1-3
v_call: TRBV23-1
clone_size: -

cdr3_aa: ASSTQGLAGGNTGELF
j_call: TRBJ2-2
v_call: TRBV7-9
clone_size: -

cdr3_aa: ASSDQDRGSTDTQY
j_call: TRBJ2-3
v_call: TRBV13
clone_size: -

cdr3_aa: ASSPRLTDTQY
j_call: TRBJ2-3
v_call: TRBV11-2
clone_size: -

cdr3_aa: ASGGAGELF
j_call: TRBJ2-2
v_call: TRBV7-9
clone_size: once

cdr3_aa: ASSLAQLARERDTQY
j_call: TRBJ2-3
v_call: TRBV5-1
clone_size: -

cdr3_aa: ASSYHGIGEQY
j_call: TRBJ2-7
v_call: TRBV6-5
clone_size: -

cdr3_aa: ASSVERHRGSGYT
j_call: TRBJ1-2
v_call: TRBV9
clone_size: -

cdr3_aa: ASSYWGPSYEQY
j_call: TRBJ2-7
v_call: TRBV6-5
clone_size: -

cdr3_aa: ASSQVTGESGNTIY
j_call: TRBJ1-3
v_call: TRBV4-2
clone_size: once

cdr3_aa: ASSGTGGGTQY
j_call: TRBJ2-5
v_call: TRBV2
clone_size: -

cdr3_aa: ASSLAQGTNEKLF
j_call: TRBJ1-4
v_call: TRBV7-9
clone_size: few

cdr3_aa: ASSTTRGGTTEAF
j_call: TRBJ1-1
v_call: TRBV19
clone_size: -

cdr3_aa: ASSHGGEAF
j_call: TRBJ1-1
v_call: TRBV6-6
clone_size: -

cdr3_aa: ASSAERGGLTYEQY
j_call: TRBJ2-7
v_call: TRBV5-4
clone_size: -

cdr3_aa: ASRPTGQIKYGYT
j_call: TRBJ1-2
v_call: TRBV28
clone_size: -

cdr3_aa: ASSLGDGVIQPQH
j_call: TRBJ1-5
v_call: TRBV7-9
clone_size: -

cdr3_aa: AGSSGASRVTGELF
j_call: TRBJ2-2
v_call: TRBV28
clone_size: few

cdr3_aa: SGQGTGELF
j_call: TRBJ2-2
v_call: TRBV20-1
clone_size: once

cdr3_aa: ASSPTSDRGQYEQY
j_call: TRBJ2-7
v_call: TRBV7-3
clone_size: -

cdr3_aa: ASSPTRAVVF
j_call: TRBJ1-4
v_call: TRBV6-5
clone_size: once

cdr3_aa: ASNTYEQY
j_call: TRBJ2-7
v_call: TRBV23-1
clone_size: -

cdr3_aa: ASSQVAGGSNTEAF
j_call: TRBJ1-1
v_call: TRBV4-2
clone_size: -

cdr3_aa: ASRRDSRSYGYT
j_call: TRBJ1-2
v_call: TRBV28
clone_size: -

cdr3_aa: ASSSGRGYQETQY
j_call: TRBJ2-5
v_call: TRBV6-5
clone_size: -

cdr3_aa: ASSQVQGEETQY
j_call: TRBJ2-5
v_call: TRBV4-1
clone_size: -

cdr3_aa: ASSLSEQGSVGGYT
j_call: TRBJ1-2
v_call: TRBV5-6
clone_size: few

cdr3_aa: ASSQREGGETQY
j_call: TRBJ2-5
v_call: TRBV4-1
clone_size: once

cdr3_aa: ASSDRGMEPEAF
j_call: TRBJ1-1
v_call: TRBV2
clone_size: -